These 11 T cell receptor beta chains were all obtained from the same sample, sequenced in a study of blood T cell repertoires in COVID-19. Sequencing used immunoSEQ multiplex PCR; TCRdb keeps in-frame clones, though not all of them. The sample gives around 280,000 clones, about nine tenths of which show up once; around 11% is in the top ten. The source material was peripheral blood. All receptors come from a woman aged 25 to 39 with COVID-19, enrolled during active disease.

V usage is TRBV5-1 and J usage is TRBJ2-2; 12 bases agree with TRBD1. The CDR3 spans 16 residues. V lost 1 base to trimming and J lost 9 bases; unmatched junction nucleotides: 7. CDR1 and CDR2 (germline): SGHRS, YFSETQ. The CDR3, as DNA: TGCGCCAGCAGCTTGTACTCCGGGACAGGGGGCCGGGAGCTGTTTTTT. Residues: CASSLYSGTGGRELFF.

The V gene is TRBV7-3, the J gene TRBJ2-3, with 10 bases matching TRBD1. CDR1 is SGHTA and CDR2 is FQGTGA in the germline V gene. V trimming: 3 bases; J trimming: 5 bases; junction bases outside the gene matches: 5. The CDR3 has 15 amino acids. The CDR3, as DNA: TGTGCCAGCAGCTTCGGGACAGGGGCGGGAGATACGCAGTATTTT. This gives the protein CASSFGTGAGDTQYF.

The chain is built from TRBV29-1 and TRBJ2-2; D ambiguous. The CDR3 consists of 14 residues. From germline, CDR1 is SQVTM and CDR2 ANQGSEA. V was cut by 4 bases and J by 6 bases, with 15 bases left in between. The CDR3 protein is CSVGPAAKAGELFF. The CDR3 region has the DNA TGCAGCGTTGGCCCCGCGGCTAAGGCCGGGGAGCTGTTTTTT.

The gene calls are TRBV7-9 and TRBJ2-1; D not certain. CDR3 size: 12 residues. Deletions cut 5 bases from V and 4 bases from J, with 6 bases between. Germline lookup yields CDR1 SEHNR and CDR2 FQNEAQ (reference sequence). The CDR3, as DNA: TGTGCCAGCAGCGTCGGTTACAATGAGCAGTTCTTC. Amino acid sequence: CASSVGYNEQFF. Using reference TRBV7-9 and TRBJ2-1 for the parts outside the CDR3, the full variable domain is DTGVSQNPRHKITKRGQNVTFRCDPISEHNRLYWYRQTLGQGPEFLTYFQNEAQLEKSRLLSDRFSAERPKGSFSTLEIQRTEQGDSAMYLCASSVGYNEQFFGPGTRLTVL.

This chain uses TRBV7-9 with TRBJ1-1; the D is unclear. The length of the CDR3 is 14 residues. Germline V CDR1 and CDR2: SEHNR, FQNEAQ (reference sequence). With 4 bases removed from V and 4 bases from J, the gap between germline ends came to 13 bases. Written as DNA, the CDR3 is TGTGCCAGCAGCTACGGGAGCCAAACCACTGAAGCTTTCTTT. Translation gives CASSYGSQTTEAFF.

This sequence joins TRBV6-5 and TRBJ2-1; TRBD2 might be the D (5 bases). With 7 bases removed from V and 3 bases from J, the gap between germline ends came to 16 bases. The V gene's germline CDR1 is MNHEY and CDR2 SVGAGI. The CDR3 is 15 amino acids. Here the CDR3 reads CASTNLASLYNEQFF. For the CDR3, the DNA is TGTGCCAGCACGAATTTAGCGTCACTCTACAATGAGCAGTTCTTC.

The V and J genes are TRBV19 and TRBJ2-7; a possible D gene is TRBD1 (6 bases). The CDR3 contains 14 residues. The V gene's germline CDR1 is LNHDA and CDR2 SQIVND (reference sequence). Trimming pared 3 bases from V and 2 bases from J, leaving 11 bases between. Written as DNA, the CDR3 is TGTGCCAGTAGTATCCCGGGACACCCCTACGAGCAGTACTTC. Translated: CASSIPGHPYEQYF. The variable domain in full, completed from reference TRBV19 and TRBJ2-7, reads DGGITQSPKYLFRKEGQNVTLSCEQNLNHDAMYWYRQDPGQGLRLIYYSQIVNDFQKGDIAEGYSVSREKKESFPLTVTSAQKNPTAFYLCASSIPGHPYEQYFGPGTRLTVT.

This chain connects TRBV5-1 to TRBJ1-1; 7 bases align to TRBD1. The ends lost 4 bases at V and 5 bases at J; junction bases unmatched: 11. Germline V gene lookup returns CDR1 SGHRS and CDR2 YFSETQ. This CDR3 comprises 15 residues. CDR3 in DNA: TGCGCCAGCAGCCCGCCGACAGGGACGATAACTGAAGCTTTCTTT. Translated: CASSPPTGTITEAFF. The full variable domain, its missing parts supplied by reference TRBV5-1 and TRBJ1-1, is KAGVTQTPRYLIKTRGQQVTLSCSPISGHRSVSWYQQTPGQGLQFLFEYFSETQRNKGNFPGRFSGRQFSNSRSEMNVSTLELGDSALYLCASSPPTGTITEAFFGQGTRLTVV.

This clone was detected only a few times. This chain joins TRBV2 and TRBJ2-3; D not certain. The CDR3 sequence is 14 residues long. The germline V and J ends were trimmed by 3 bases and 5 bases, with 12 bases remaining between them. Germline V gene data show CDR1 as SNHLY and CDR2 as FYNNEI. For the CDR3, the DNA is TGTGCCAGCAGTGATTCTCTCCTCTTAGATACGCAGTATTTT. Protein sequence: CASSDSLLLDTQYF. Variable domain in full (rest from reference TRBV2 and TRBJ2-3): EPEVTQTPSHQVTQMGQEVILRCVPISNHLYFYWYRQILGQKVEFLVSFYNNEISEKSEIFDDQFSVERPDGSNFTLKIRSTKLEDSAMYFCASSDSLLLDTQYFGPGTRLTVL.

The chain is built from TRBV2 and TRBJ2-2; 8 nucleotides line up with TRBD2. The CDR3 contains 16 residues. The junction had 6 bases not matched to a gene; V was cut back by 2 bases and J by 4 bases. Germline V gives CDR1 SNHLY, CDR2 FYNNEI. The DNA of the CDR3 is TGTGCCAGCAGTGAATACGGGAGGGGAGTCACCGGGGAGCTGTTTTTT. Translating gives CASSEYGRGVTGELFF. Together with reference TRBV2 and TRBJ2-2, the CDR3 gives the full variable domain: EPEVTQTPSHQVTQMGQEVILRCVPISNHLYFYWYRQILGQKVEFLVSFYNNEISEKSEIFDDQFSVERPDGSNFTLKIRSTKLEDSAMYFCASSEYGRGVTGELFFGEGSRLTVL.

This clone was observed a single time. The CDR3 nucleotides are TGTGCCAGCAGTTATGGGGGAGGGCCCACAGATACGCAGTATTTT. Residues: CASSYGGGPTDTQYF. This chain joins TRBV6-5 and TRBJ2-3; TRBD2 agrees at 7 bases. The junction had 5 bases not matched to a gene; V was cut back by 3 bases and J by 2 bases. CDR3 length: 15 residues. Germline V gene lookup returns CDR1 MNHEY and CDR2 SVGAGI.